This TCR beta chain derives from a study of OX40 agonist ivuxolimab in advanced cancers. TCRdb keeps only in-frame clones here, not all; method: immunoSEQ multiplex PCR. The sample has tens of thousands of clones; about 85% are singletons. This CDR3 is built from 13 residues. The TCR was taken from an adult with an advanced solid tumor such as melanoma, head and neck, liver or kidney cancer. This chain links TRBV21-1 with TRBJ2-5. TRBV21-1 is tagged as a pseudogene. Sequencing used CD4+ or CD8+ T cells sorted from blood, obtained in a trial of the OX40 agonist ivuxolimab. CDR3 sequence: CASSSRPIETQYF. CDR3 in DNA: TGTGCCAGCAGCTCACGACCAATCGAGACCCAGTACTTC.